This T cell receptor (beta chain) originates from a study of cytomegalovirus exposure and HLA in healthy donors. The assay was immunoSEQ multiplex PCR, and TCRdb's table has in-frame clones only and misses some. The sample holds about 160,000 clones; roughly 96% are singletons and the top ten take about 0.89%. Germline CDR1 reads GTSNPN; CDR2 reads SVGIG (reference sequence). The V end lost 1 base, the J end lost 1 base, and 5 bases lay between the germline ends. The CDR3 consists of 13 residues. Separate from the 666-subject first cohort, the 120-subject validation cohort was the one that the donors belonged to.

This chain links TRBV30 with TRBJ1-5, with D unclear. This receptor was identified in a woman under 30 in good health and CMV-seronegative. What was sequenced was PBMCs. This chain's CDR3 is CAWSDASNQPQHF. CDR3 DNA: TGTGCCTGGAGTGATGCGAGCAATCAGCCCCAGCATTTT.